This TCR beta chain appears in the sequencing data of a study of OX40 agonist ivuxolimab in advanced cancers. Study-wide findings and caveats: Circulating CD4+ and CD8+ T cells showed clonal expansion by week 6 at 0.1 to 3.0 mg/kg. Some patients who did not respond also had low normalized T-cell clonal expansion.

Assay: immunoSEQ multiplex PCR; the TCRdb copy retains only in-frame clones and omits some. This sample has roughly 70,000 clones, with about 90% found just once. To note about this clone: Its antigen remains unidentified.

In germline, CDR1 is WNHNN, CDR2 SYGVQD (reference sequence). Trimming took off 1 base at V and 2 bases at J, with 12 bases between the two ends. CDR3 length equals 15 residues. This chain uses TRBV10-1 with TRBJ2-7; D is ambiguous. The sequencing used CD4+ or CD8+ T cells sorted from blood, collected in a trial of the OX40 agonist ivuxolimab. The clonotype was recovered from an adult with an advanced solid tumor such as melanoma, head and neck, liver or kidney cancer. The CDR3 region is CASSEYGFGTYEQYF. CDR3 DNA sequence: TGCGCCAGCAGTGAGTATGGTTTCGGCACCTACGAGCAGTACTTC.